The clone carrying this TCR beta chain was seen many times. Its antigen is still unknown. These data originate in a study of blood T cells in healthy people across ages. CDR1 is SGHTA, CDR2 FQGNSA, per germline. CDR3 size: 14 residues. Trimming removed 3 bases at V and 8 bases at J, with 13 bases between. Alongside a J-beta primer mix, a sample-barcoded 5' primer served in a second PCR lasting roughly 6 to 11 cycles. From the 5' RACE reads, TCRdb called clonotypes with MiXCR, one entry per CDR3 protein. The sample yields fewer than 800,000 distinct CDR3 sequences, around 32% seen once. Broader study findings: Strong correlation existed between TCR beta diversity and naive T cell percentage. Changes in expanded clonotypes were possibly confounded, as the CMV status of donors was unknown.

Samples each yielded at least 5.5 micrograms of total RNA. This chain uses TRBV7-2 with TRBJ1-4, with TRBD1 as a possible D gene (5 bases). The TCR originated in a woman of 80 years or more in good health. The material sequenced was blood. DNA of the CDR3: TGTGCCAGCAGCTTCCGGGACCGAACCGAAAAACTGTTTTTT. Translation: CASSFRDRTEKLFF.